This T cell receptor (beta chain) was sequenced during a study of cytomegalovirus exposure and HLA in healthy donors. Overall study context: Earlier, 150 million to 200 million T cells were analyzed, and 95 million to 140 million unique TCR beta sequences were found among them.

A word on this clone: Its target is unknown.

The PCR used 60 Vbeta and 13 Jbeta primers. Assay used: immunoSEQ multiplex PCR; TCRdb lists only in-frame clones, some missing. This repertoire shows 90,000 to 140,000 clones, 10% to 15% found once; its top ten account for approximately 16%. Whole-study results and caveats: A later analysis found common viral pathogens apparently linked to several of the most significant clusters. The authors later found HLA-associated TCR beta chains more clonally expanded than equally common others.

The TCR was taken from a man in his forties in good health and CMV-seropositive. The sample taken for sequencing was PBMCs.

The CDR3 spells CASHGRREASYEQYF. The DNA of the CDR3 is TGTGCCTCTCACGGCCGGCGGGAGGCTTCCTACGAGCAGTACTTC. V and J are TRBV30 and TRBJ2-7, with 8 positions matching TRBD2. Germline V gene data show CDR1 as GTSNPN and CDR2 as SVGIG (reference sequence). This CDR3 is built from 15 residues. V was clipped by 7 bases and J by 1 base; unmatched bases: 12.